This TCR beta chain was identified during a study of blood T cells in healthy people across ages (dated by TCRdb to 2013 to 2016). Regarding the study in general: In model experiments, template switching captured roughly one uniquely barcoded TCR beta cDNA molecule for every two T cells. Two additional independent replicas of 1 million unique cDNA reads from the same blood draw were analyzed for two donors (one aged 18 to 29 and one aged 80 or older). Donors were grouped into four age groups: young (average about 15 years), middle-aged (roughly 37), aged (approximately 58) and long-lived (around 82). To track age-related changes in TCR beta repertoire diversity, the study relied on deep sequencing normalized with unique cDNA molecular identifiers. To avoid experimental bias, donors of different ages were spread randomly across the sequencing lanes.

Trimming at the junction amounts to 5 bases on V and 13 bases on J, and the germline ends lie 24 bases apart. According to the germline V gene, CDR1 reads SGHVS and CDR2 reads FNYEAQ. From the cysteine through the phenylalanine, the CDR3 covers 15 amino acids. Solely the CDR3 DNA is kept, with 45 bases framed from the first base. Of note for this clonotype: The antigen it binds to is not known. A much larger clone is a single base away; this may be a read error.

Libraries were made using 5' RACE. Sequenced on an Illumina HiSeq 2500. The second PCR ran for about 7 to 11 cycles and used a J-beta primer mix along with a sample-barcoded 5' primer. A template-switch 5' adaptor carrying 12 random nucleotides introduced a unique molecular identifier onto each TCR beta cDNA molecule. Each sample yielded at least 3 million CDR3-containing paired-end reads. First-strand cDNA was synthesized from all RNA with the Mint cDNA synthesis kit, primed by a TRBC-specific oligonucleotide. Following uracil-DNA glycosylase treatment, a first 18-cycle PCR with universal primers M1SS and BC2_uni_R was performed on all cDNA. The study's processing was this. Each sample was normalized by randomly selecting 1 million high-quality reads, each carrying a distinct molecular identifier. Instead of being binned into consensus sequences, reads with shared molecular identifiers were discarded. MiTCR, set to a Q25 quality threshold and the strictest error-elimination algorithm, was used for CDR3 identification, clonotype clustering and error correction. Lower-bound total TCR beta diversity was estimated with a nonparametric unseen species model using Euler transformation. TCRdb passed the public sequencing reads through fastp at Q25 and MiXCR, retaining productive beta sequences. Every CDR3 protein is listed once, alongside the most common genes and DNA of its rows. The authors' filters were not applied to this entry. The sample table lists 1.5 million to 2 million distinct CDR3 sequences, about 28% of them with a count of one. 7.7% of the sample is held by the ten biggest clonotypes.

Broad study findings and their caveats: As age increased, observed TCR beta diversity per million T cells dropped in a roughly linear way, and a significant reduction was already evident by age about 40. A strong correlation was found between observed TCR beta diversity and the percentage of naive T cells measured by flow cytometry. Estimates of total diversity based on one million sequenced T cells were regarded as lower bounds and as underestimates. Since profiling was done on bulk unsorted PBMCs, naive and antigen-experienced compartments could not be conclusively compared. The long-lived group showed more naive CD4+ T cells, fewer expanded clones and increased TCR diversity than the aged group, suggesting age selection. The CMV infection status of donors was not known, potentially confounding age-related changes in expanded clonotypes.

The donors were roughly 40 Caucasian individuals from Russia, aged roughly 6 to 90 years, who were systemically healthy. Each donor gave 8 to 10 milliliters of peripheral blood, drawn into EDTA-treated Vacutainer tubes. Ficoll-Paque density-gradient centrifugation was used to isolate PBMCs, with at least 6.5 million per sample. Total RNA, at least 5 micrograms per sample, was extracted from PBMCs with Trizol reagent. The percentages of naive CD45RAhigh/CD27high T cells were determined by flow cytometry on a PBMC aliquot from every donor. This clonotype was sampled from a woman in her 30s in good health. The specimen was blood. The chain links TRBV7-6 with TRBJ2-4; a weak D assignment points to TRBD2 (5 bases agree). The DNA reads TGTGCCAGCAGCCGGCGACTACGAGCCTACAATGAGCAGTACTTC. Protein translation: CASSRRLRAYNEQYF.